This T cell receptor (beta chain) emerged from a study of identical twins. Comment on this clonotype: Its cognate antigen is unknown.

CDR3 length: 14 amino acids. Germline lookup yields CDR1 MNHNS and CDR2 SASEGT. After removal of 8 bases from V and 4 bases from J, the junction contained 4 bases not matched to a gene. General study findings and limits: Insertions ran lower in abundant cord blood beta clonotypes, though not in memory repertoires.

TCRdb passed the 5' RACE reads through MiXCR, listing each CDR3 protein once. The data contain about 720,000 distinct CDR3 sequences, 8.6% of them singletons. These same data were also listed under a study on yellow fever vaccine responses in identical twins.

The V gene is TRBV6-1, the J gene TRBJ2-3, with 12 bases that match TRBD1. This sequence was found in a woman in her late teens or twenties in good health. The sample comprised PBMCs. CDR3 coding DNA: TGTGCCAGCGGGACAGGGGGCAAAGCAGATACGCAGTATTTT. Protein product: CASGTGGKADTQYF.